This entry is about one TCR beta chain. Its antigen is as yet unknown. This entry comes from a study of blood T cells in healthy people across ages. Study findings and constraints: Strongly correlated with naive T cell percentage was TCR beta diversity. Older age coincided with a roughly linear decline in TCR beta diversity per million T cells. Long-lived donors exceeded aged donors in naive CD4+ cells and diversity.

Next came a second PCR, run for about 6 to 12 cycles, which used a sample-barcoded 5' primer along with a J-beta primer mix. A template-switch adaptor that had 12 random nucleotides put a tag on each cDNA molecule. TCRdb reprocessed the 5' RACE reads via MiXCR and lists one record per CDR3 protein. Here the sample spans approximately 800,000 distinct CDR3 sequences, around 36% being singletons. This receptor was obtained from a man in his late teens or twenties in good health. The source material was blood.

The CDR3 DNA sequence: TGTGCCAGCAGTTTGTCATTTAACTATGGCTACACCTTC. This encodes CASSLSFNYGYTF. This chain joins TRBV12-3 or TRBV12-4 and TRBJ1-2; D is unresolved. CDR3 length equals 13 residues. V gave up 3 bases and J gave up 1 base, with 6 bases separating them.